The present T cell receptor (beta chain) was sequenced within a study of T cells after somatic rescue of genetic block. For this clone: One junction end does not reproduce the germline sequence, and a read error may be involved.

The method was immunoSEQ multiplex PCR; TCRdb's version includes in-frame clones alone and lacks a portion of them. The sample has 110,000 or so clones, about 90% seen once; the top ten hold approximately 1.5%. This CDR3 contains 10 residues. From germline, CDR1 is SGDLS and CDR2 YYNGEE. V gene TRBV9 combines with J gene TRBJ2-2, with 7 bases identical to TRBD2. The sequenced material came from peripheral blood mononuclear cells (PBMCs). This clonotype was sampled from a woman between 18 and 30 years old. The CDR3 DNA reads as TGTGCCGGCAGCGGGGACGAGCTGTTTTTT. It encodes CAGSGDELFF.